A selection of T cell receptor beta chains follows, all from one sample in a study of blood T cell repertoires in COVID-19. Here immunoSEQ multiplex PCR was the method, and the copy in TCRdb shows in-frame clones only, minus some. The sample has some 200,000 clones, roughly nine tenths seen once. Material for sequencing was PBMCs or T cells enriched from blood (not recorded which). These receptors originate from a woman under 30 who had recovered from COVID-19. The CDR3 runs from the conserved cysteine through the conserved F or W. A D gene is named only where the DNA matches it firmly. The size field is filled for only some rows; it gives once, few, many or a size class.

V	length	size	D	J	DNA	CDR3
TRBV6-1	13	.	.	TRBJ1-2	TGTGCCAGCAGTGAATCCTTAGCGGAAGGCTACACCTTC	CASSESLAEGYTF
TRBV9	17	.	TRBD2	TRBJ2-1	TGTGCCAGCAGCGGGACTAGCGGGGGCCCTATCTACAATGAGCAGTTCTTC	CASSGTSGGPIYNEQFF
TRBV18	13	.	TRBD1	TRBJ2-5	TGTGCCAGCTCACGGGGACAGAAAGAGACCCAGTACTTC	CASSRGQKETQYF
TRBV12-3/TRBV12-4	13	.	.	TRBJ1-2	TGTGCCAGCAGTTTCGGGGGTCCATATGGCTACACCTTC	CASSFGGPYGYTF
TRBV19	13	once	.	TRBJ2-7	TGTGCCAGTAGTAACGCAGGCTCCTACGAGCAGTACTTC	CASSNAGSYEQYF
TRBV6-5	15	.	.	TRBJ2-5	TGTGCCATCTCAATGGCGCAGGGTGAATGGGAGACCCAGTACTTC	CAISMAQGEWETQYF
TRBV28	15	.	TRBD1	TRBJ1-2	TGTGCCAGCAGTCGTCCGACAGGGACGGCCTATGGCTACACCTTC	CASSRPTGTAYGYTF
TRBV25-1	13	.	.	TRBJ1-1	TGTGCCACGACGCAGGGTGCGGTCGCTGAAGCTTTCTTT	CATTQGAVAEAFF
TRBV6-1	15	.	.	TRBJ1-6	TGTGCCAGCAGTGAAGCGGGGGGGACGAATTCACCCCTCCACTTT	CASSEAGGTNSPLHF
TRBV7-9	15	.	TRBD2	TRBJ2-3	TGTGCCAGCAGTGGTCAGCGGGGGCACACAGATACGCAGTATTTT	CASSGQRGHTDTQYF
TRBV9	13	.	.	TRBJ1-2	TGTGCCAGCAGCGTCCATCGGGGGGGTGGCTACACCTTC	CASSVHRGGGYTF
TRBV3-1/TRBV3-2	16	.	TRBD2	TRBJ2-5	TGTGCCAGCAGCCAAGATATGGTGGCTAGCGGGGAGACCCAGTACTTC	CASSQDMVASGETQYF
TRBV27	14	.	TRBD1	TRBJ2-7	TGTGCCAGCAGTTTCGGGACAGGGGTTTACGAGCAGTACTTC	CASSFGTGVYEQYF
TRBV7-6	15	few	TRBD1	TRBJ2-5	TGTGCCAGCAGCCCTACAGGGACAGGGCAAGAGACCCAGTACTTC	CASSPTGTGQETQYF
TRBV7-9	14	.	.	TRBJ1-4	TGTGCCAGCAGCTTAGGAGGAACTAATGAAAAACTGTTTTTT	CASSLGGTNEKLFF
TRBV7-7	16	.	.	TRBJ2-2	TGTGCCAGCAGCCTAAACGAGGGTAGAACAACCGGGGAGCTGTTTTTT	CASSLNEGRTTGELFF
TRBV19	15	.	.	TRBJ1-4	TGTGCCAGTAGTATGGGGGAGGCAACTAATGAAAAACTGTTTTTT	CASSMGEATNEKLFF
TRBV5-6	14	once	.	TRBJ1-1	TGTGCCAGCAGTCCAGTTGGCGGGGAACGGGAAGCTTTCTTT	CASSPVGGEREAFF